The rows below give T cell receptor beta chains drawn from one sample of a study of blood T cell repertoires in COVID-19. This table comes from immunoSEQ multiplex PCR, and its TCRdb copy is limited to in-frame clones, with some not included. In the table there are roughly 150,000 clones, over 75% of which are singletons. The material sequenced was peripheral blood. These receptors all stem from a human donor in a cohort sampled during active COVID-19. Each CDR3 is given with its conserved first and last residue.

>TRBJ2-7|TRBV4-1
CASSQGQGAPEEQYF
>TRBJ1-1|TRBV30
CAWSGRGGRGTEAFF
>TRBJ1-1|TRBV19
CASSSGRVNTEAFF
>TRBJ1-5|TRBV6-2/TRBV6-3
CASSIPGQIQPQHF
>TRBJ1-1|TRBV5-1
CASSRETGLNTEAFF
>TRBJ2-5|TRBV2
CASSEARAGGTQYF
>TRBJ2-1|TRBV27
CASSSRDIDEQFF
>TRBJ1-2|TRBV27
CASSSRQGAQGYTF
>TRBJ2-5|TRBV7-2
CASSLRTGPETQYF
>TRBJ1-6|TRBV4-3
CASSQDNVGDSNSPLHF
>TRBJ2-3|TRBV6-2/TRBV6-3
CASSYSRRITDTQYF
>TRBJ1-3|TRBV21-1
CASSKEVAEEGNTIYF
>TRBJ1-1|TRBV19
CASSQGGWTEAFF
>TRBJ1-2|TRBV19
CASSPAGESYGYTF
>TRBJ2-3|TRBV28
CASSRRGAQYF
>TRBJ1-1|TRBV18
CASSRDRANTEAFF
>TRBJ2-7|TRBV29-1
CSIKQGHEQYF
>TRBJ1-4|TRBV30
CAWGSGATNEKLFF
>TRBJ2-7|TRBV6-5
CASNRGGGEQYF
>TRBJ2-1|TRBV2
CASSEALLAREQFF
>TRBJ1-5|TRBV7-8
CASSVQGARNQPQHF
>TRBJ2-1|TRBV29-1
CSVVSPGGNEQFF
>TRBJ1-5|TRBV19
CASSIQIWDRPNQPQHF
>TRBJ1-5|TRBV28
CASSPLGQGRSNQPQHF
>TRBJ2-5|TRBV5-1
CASSLDPTGGRETQYF
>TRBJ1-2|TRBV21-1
CASSGRRCYGYTF
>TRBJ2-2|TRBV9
CASSVAWSGELFF
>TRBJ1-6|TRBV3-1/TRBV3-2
CASSQDRNNSPLHF